This T cell receptor (beta chain) comes out of a study of blood T cell dynamics during melanoma immunotherapy. Whole-study context: Standard first-line treatment here was pembrolizumab or nivolumab plus ipilimumab in metastatic melanoma. Study results and caveats: Whether repertoire-driving clones were melanoma-specific could not be determined.

CDR1 is MDHEN and CDR2 is SYDVKM in the germline V gene. The CDR3 sequence is 13 residues long. Trimming shortened V by 5 bases and J by 5 bases, and 12 bases separated the two germline ends. As for this clone: Antigen: not known.

A fixed DNA input of 350 ng was used per bulk PBMC sample. TCRdb keeps only in-frame clones here, not all; method: immunoSEQ multiplex PCR. Of about 8,400 clones in the sample, 85% are singletons; the top ten hold 3% to 4.5%. Sample time point: week 3, after first cycle of checkpoint inhibitor. The origin of this receptor is a human donor with melanoma. V usage is TRBV28 and J usage is TRBJ1-2, with D hard to call. The sample here was blood, taken from a patient treated with checkpoint blockade. DNA of the CDR3: TGTGCCAGCAGTACCCCCGGGATTTATGGCTACACCTTC. Translation: CASSTPGIYGYTF.